Sequencing of this T cell receptor (beta chain) was carried out in a study of glioma-infiltrating T cells after dendritic cell vaccination. Study overall: Samples are from glioblastoma patients in Phase I and II dendritic cell vaccine trials. At biweekly intervals, patients got three intradermal dendritic cell vaccine injections.

Fresh-frozen tumor tissue and more than two years of survival data were available for all. Sequencing used immunoSEQ multiplex PCR; TCRdb keeps in-frame clones, though not all of them. This table holds 95,000 or so clones, approximately 87% found once. This CDR3 contains 14 residues. V lost 8 bases and J 4 bases, leaving 15 bases between the germline ends. Germline CDR1 is MNHEY and CDR2 is SMNVEV (reference sequence). This specimen consisted of blood, obtained before dendritic cell vaccination. The chain carries TRBV27 and TRBJ1-5, with D perhaps matching TRBD1 (6 bases). This TCR derives from a human donor with glioblastoma. The CDR3 DNA sequence: TGTGCCAGCGCCTCGGGGGGGCCAAATCAGCCCCAGCATTTT. It translates to CASASGGPNQPQHF.